The 14 T cell receptor beta chains reported below all come from one sample, sequenced in a study of CXCR3-negative and CXCR3-positive naive CD8 T cells. The TRB libraries of cDNA were built by UMI-labeled 5' RACE. Each CDR3 protein gets one entry in TCRdb, which reprocessed the 5' RACE reads and gives no DNA. The specimen's table records 50,000 to 60,000 distinct CDR3 sequences. The sample consisted of naive CXCR3- CD8+ T cells from blood. Stated subset: CD45RO-CCR7+CD27+CD95- naive CD8+ T cells lacking CXCR3 (TNR3-). The origin of the receptors is a human donor in good health. Some clones in this sample may be carry-over from other donors' samples.

The chain has TRBV29-1 and TRBJ1-3; TCRdb's D gene call, TRBD1, goes unchecked for lack of DNA. This CDR3 is 16 amino acids long. Germline CDR1 reads SQVTM; CDR2 reads ANQGSEA. The CDR3 loop reads CSVEDYRRDSGNTIYF.

V and J are TRBV12-3 or TRBV12-4 and TRBJ2-1. The CDR3 is 13 residues long. The CDR3 loop is CASSTVTYNEQFF.

This chain joins TRBV28 and TRBJ2-2; as DNA is missing, the TRBD2 call by TCRdb cannot be tested. Per the germline V gene, CDR1 is MDHEN and CDR2 is SYDVKM. The CDR3 consists of 13 residues. The CDR3 loop is CASSLQGQGELFF.

The chain recombines TRBV2 with TRBJ2-1. This CDR3 has 16 amino acids. From germline, CDR1 is SNHLY and CDR2 FYNNEI. CDR3 residues: CASSEIEFPLYNEQFF.

This rearrangement joins TRBV6-4 to TRBJ1-1. This CDR3 is 14 amino acids long. The germline V gene has CDR1 MRHNA and CDR2 SNTAGT. CDR3 loop: CASSSGGINTEAFF.

The chain joins TRBV30 to TRBJ2-2; TCRdb gives TRBD2 as the D gene, but with no DNA this cannot be confirmed. Germline-derived CDR1 and CDR2 are GTSNPN and SVGIG (reference sequence). CDR3 size: 15 residues. Here the CDR3 reads CAWALGPGATGELFF.

The CDR3 loop reads CSGGERDAGSYEQYF. This chain connects TRBV29-1 to TRBJ2-7; TCRdb proposes TRBD2, but this gene call is untestable without DNA. The length of the CDR3 is 15 residues. Germline V CDR1 and CDR2: SQVTM, ANQGSEA.

This chain uses TRBV6-6 with TRBJ2-7. Germline assignment: CDR1 MNHNY and CDR2 SVGAGI (reference sequence). The CDR3 is 14 residues long. This CDR3 reads CASSYSDGILEQYF.

The genes are TRBV27 and TRBJ2-2; TCRdb's D call of TRBD1 is untestable without DNA. The CDR3 contains 16 residues. CDR1 and CDR2 from the germline V gene are MNHEY and SMNVEV (reference sequence). The CDR3 is CASSYGTSTNTGELFF.

This chain links TRBV29-1 with TRBJ1-5. Germline CDR1 and CDR2: SQVTM and ANQGSEA. This CDR3 comprises 14 residues. CDR3 loop: CSVVLSAAGQPQHF.

J is TRBJ2-1 and V is TRBV7-9. This CDR3 has 17 amino acids. Germline lookup yields CDR1 SEHNR and CDR2 FQNEAQ (reference sequence). CDR3 in amino acids: CASSLVRDIVSYNEQFF.

This sequence joins TRBV29-1 and TRBJ2-1; the D call from TCRdb, TRBD1, cannot be confirmed without DNA. The CDR3 loop spans 13 amino acids. The V gene's germline CDR1 is SQVTM and CDR2 ANQGSEA. The CDR3 spells CSVRGATYNEQFF.

The chain has TRBV5-1 and TRBJ2-7; TCRdb reports TRBD1, a call that lacks DNA to check it against. Germline CDR1 SGHRS, CDR2 YFSETQ. This CDR3 spans 15 amino acids. The CDR3 here is CASSSPQDNSYEQYF. The whole variable domain, filled in from reference TRBV5-1 and TRBJ2-7, reads KAGVTQTPRYLIKTRGQQVTLSCSPISGHRSVSWYQQTPGQGLQFLFEYFSETQRNKGNFPGRFSGRQFSNSRSEMNVSTLELGDSALYLCASSSPQDNSYEQYFGPGTRLTVT.

CDR3: CASSYGLTVNEQFF. The chain joins TRBV6-5 to TRBJ2-1; TCRdb indicates TRBD1, and absent DNA this call remains unverified. There are 14 residues in the CDR3. Germline assignment: CDR1 MNHEY and CDR2 SVGAGI.